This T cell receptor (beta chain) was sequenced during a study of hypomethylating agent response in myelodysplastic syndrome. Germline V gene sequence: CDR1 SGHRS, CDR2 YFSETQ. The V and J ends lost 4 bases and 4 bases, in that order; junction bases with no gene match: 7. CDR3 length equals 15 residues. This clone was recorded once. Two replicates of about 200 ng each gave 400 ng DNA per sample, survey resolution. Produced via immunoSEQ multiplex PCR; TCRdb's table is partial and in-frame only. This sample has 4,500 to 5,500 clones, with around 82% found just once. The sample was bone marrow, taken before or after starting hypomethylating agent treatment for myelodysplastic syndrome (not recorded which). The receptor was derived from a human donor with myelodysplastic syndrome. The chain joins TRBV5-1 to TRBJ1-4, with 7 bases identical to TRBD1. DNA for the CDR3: TGCGCCAGCAGCCCCGGGACAGCAGTTAATGAAAAACTGTTTTTT. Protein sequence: CASSPGTAVNEKLFF.